Below, 24 T cell receptor beta chains from the same sample are listed, as sequenced in a study of tumor-infiltrating lymphocytes in oesophageal squamous cell carcinoma. MiXCR was run by TCRdb on the PCR reads, yielding one entry per CDR3 protein. The sample carries around 23,000 distinct CDR3 sequences, more than 30% recorded once. Sequencing was carried out using esophageal tumor tissue. These receptors were obtained from a male donor with esophageal squamous cell carcinoma.

About this clonotype: The conserved phenylalanine or tryptophan is not found at the CDR3 terminus, so this likely reflects a read error. It is unclear where the CDR3 begins or ends on the DNA, so no DNA is shown, and the CDR3 is as TCRdb lists it. The chain has TRBV7-3 and TRBJ2-6; the D segment call TRBD1 is taken from the table without a DNA check. Germline V lookup: CDR1 SGHTA, CDR2 FQGTGA. The CDR3 numbers 16 amino acids, ends counted. The CDR3 sequence is CASSRDAALSEQFFGA.

The chain employs TRBV7-4 and TRBJ2-7; 8 bases map to TRBD2. The better agreement between TRBJ2-1 and the DNA end casts doubt on the J call. Germline values: CDR1 SGHVT, CDR2 SQSDAQ. This CDR3 region has 14 residues. In nucleotides, the CDR3 is TGTGCCAGCAGCTTGGACTTCGGGGGGGCTGAGCAGTTCTTC. Residues: CASSLDFGGAEQFF.

The chain employs TRBV2 and TRBJ2-1; 10 bases line up with TRBD1. TRBJ2-7 explains the end of the DNA better; the J call may be wrong. The CDR3 runs 14 residues. Germline V gene lookup returns CDR1 SNHLY and CDR2 FYNNEI. Here the CDR3 DNA reads TGTGCCAGCAGTGGGGGACAGGGGTCGAGCGAGCAGTACTTC. This translates into CASSGGQGSSEQYF.

About this clonotype itself: The conserved final phenylalanine or tryptophan is absent from the CDR3, which likely points to a read error. The DNA is left out, because the CDR3 cannot be placed on it with certainty; the CDR3 is given as TCRdb lists it. The chain links TRBV6-9 to TRBJ2-1. CDR1 and CDR2 (germline): MNHGY, SVAAGI. The CDR3 is 8 residues long, counting both termini. CDR3 loop: CASSYSGP.

The chain is built from TRBV7-8 and TRBJ2-3; 8 bases fit TRBD2. The J call may be mistaken, given a closer DNA end match to TRBJ2-7. Germline CDR1 is SGHVS and CDR2 is FQNEAQ. This CDR3 spans 15 amino acids. CDR3 DNA sequence: TGTGCCAGCAGCCTCAGAGCGGGAGACGGCTACGAGCAGTACTTC. It specifies CASSLRAGDGYEQYF.

This clonotype was recorded only once. A much larger clone is a single base away; this may be a read error. The chain couples TRBV5-1 to TRBJ2-3; unclear D gene. Germline values: CDR1 SGHRS, CDR2 YFSETQ. This CDR3 is built from 15 residues. Trimming left V 0 bases short and J 2 bases short, with 10 bases between. The CDR3: CASSLGVGSTDTQYF. For the CDR3, the DNA is TGCGCCAGCAGCTTGGGAGTGGGGTCCACAGATACGCAGTATTTT.

In its sample, this clonotype was seen many times. This rearrangement joins TRBV24-1 to TRBJ1-1, with 10 bases aligning to TRBD1. The germline gives CDR1 KGHDR, CDR2 SFDVKD. The CDR3 totals 15 residues. V trimming: 7 bases; J trimming: 5 bases; junction bases outside the gene matches: 9. CDR3 sequence reads: CATSASDRGLTEAFF. The CDR3 nucleotides are TGTGCCACCAGCGCCTCTGACAGGGGGCTGACTGAAGCTTTCTTT.

This clonotype has a count of ten or more. This chain uses TRBV7-3 with TRBJ2-3; D gene uncertain. Trimming shortened V by 5 bases and J by 1 base, and 10 bases separated the two germline ends. CDR1 is SGHTA and CDR2 is FQGTGA in the germline V gene. The CDR3 covers 14 residues. CDR3 nucleotides: TGTGCCAGCAGCCCTTCAACGGGCACAGATACGCAGTATTTT. Protein product: CASSPSTGTDTQYF.

This clonotype has a count of ten or more. V is TRBV5-1 and J is TRBJ1-2, with TRBD1 matching over 9 bases. Germline V gene lookup returns CDR1 SGHRS and CDR2 YFSETQ. The CDR3 is made up of 14 amino acids. V was clipped by 4 bases and J by 5 bases; unmatched bases: 6. The CDR3 here is CASSTDRGGYGYTF. The CDR3 DNA sequence: TGCGCCAGCAGCACGGACAGGGGAGGTTATGGCTACACCTTC.

This clonotype came up many times. This chain joins TRBV6-1 and TRBJ2-1, with 7 nucleotides matching TRBD1. The CDR3 is made up of 14 amino acids. Germline CDR1 is MNHNS and CDR2 is SASEGT. Trimming removed 6 bases from V and 7 bases from J; junction bases left unmatched: 9. This chain's CDR3 is CASRLDRARNEQFF. CDR3 DNA sequence: TGTGCCAGCAGGCTAGACAGGGCTCGGAATGAGCAGTTCTTC.

This clonotype was observed many times. The chain joins TRBV10-3 to TRBJ2-7; D is ambiguous. Germline V CDR1 and CDR2: ENHRY, SYGVKD. V shed 6 bases and J shed 4 bases, with 4 bases lying between them. The CDR3 is 10 amino acids. This CDR3 reads CAISPYEQYF. CDR3 sequence (DNA): TGTGCCATCAGCCCTTACGAGCAGTACTTC.

The gene calls are TRBV7-6 and TRBJ1-2; 7 bases map to TRBD1. V lost 4 bases, J lost 8 bases, and 7 bases stayed unmatched. The CDR3 is 13 residues long. Germline V gene sequence: CDR1 SGHVS, CDR2 FNYEAQ. The CDR3 nucleotides are TGTGCCAGCAGCTGGGACCAGGGGGGAGGCTACACCTTC. It specifies CASSWDQGGGYTF.

This clonotype was seen at least ten times. This sequence joins TRBV6-1 and TRBJ1-6; D is uncertain. Trimming cost V 5 bases and J 11 bases, with 19 bases left between them. Germline values: CDR1 MNHNS, CDR2 SASEGT. The CDR3 is 15 residues long. CDR3 residues: CASSYETGTRAPLHF. As DNA, the CDR3 is TGTGCCAGCAGTTACGAGACGGGTACAAGGGCACCCCTCCACTTT.

V usage is TRBV5-4 and J usage is TRBJ2-7; D is unresolved. The DNA matches TRBJ2-1 better at its end, which makes the J call doubtful. Germline V CDR1 and CDR2: SGHNT, YYREEE (reference sequence). The CDR3 totals 12 residues. The CDR3 nucleotides read TGTGCCAGCAGTCACCCTGGCAATGAGCAGTTCTTC. It codes for CASSHPGNEQFF.

This clonotype was observed a handful of times. This rearrangement joins TRBV9 to TRBJ1-1; D remains ambiguous. The ends were cut back, 3 bases at V and 1 base at J, with 7 bases in the middle. In germline, CDR1 is SGDLS, CDR2 YYNGEE. This CDR3 spans 13 amino acids. CDR3: CASSAGPNTEAFF. The CDR3 nucleotides are TGTGCCAGCAGCGCTGGGCCGAACACTGAAGCTTTCTTT.

This clonotype was found many times. The genes are TRBV10-3 and TRBJ1-2; 7 bases are shared with TRBD1. Germline loops: CDR1 ENHRY, CDR2 SYGVKD. The CDR3 loop spans 15 amino acids. Trimming removed 6 bases from V and 4 bases from J; junction bases left unmatched: 11. This CDR3 reads CAIREGQNTLYGYTF. CDR3 nucleotides: TGTGCCATCAGAGAGGGACAGAACACCCTCTATGGCTACACCTTC.

Regarding this clonotype: Germline and junction disagree at one end, which may indicate a read error. This chain links TRBV10-3 with TRBJ1-2; TRBD1 matches at 8 bases. The CDR3 covers 13 residues. The germline V gene encodes CDR1 ENHRY and CDR2 SYGVKD. The CDR3, as DNA: TGTGCCCTGACGGACAGGGCGCGCTATGGCTACACGTTC. Translated, it gives CALTDRARYGYTF.

This clonotype occurred many times. The rearrangement joins TRBV18 to TRBJ1-2; D unresolved. Trimming took off 0 bases at V and 4 bases at J, with 15 bases between the two ends. The CDR3 totals 16 residues. Germline CDR1 reads KGHSH; CDR2 reads LQKENI. The CDR3 DNA is TGTGCCAGCTCACCACCTGCCAGACTGGTTGGCTATGGCTACACCTTC. Translated: CASSPPARLVGYGYTF.

This clonotype was observed many times. This rearrangement joins TRBV2 to TRBJ2-7, with 7 bases lining up with TRBD2. The CDR3 is made up of 14 amino acids. The J segment lost 6 bases and the V segment lost 8 bases, leaving 13 bases of the junction unmatched. Germline V gene lookup returns CDR1 SNHLY and CDR2 FYNNEI. The CDR3 DNA follows: TGTGCCAGCGTCACAGCGGACGTAGCGGGCGAGCAGTACTTC. This sequence encodes CASVTADVAGEQYF.

This clonotype was counted ten times or more. Germline is not matched at one junction end, which may reflect a read error. The rearrangement uses TRBV7-7 and TRBJ1-2; possibly TRBD1 for D (6 bases). Germline V lookup: CDR1 SSHAT, CDR2 FNYEAQ (reference sequence). CDR3 length: 14 amino acids. The CDR3 DNA follows: TGTGCTAGCAGCATTGAACAGGGCCACTATGGCTACACCTTC. The encoded protein is CASSIEQGHYGYTF.

This clonotype was detected ten times or more. This chain joins TRBV12-3 or TRBV12-4 and TRBJ2-1; 7 positions match TRBD2. The last part of the DNA fits TRBJ2-7 better; the J call may be wrong. This CDR3 is 13 amino acids long. CDR3 DNA: TGTGCCAGCAGTAAGAATAGCGGGTACGAGCAGTACTTC. It yields the protein CASSKNSGYEQYF.

This clonotype was detected only a few times. The conserved final phenylalanine or tryptophan is absent from the CDR3, which likely points to a read error. The DNA is omitted, as the CDR3 cannot be located on it reliably, and the CDR3 follows TCRdb's listing. The chain links TRBV7-9 to TRBJ2-1; the table's D call, TRBD1, has no DNA check behind it. The CDR3 region is 15 residues in length, termini included. CDR1 SEHNR and CDR2 FQNEAQ come from the germline V gene (reference sequence). The CDR3 loop reads CASRLPGVYGYTFGS.

There are a few counts of this clonotype. The chain carries TRBV28 and TRBJ2-5, with TRBD1 matching 8 bases. The J call may not be correct, given that the DNA end is closer to TRBJ1-2. CDR1 MDHEN and CDR2 SYDVKM come from the germline V gene. The CDR3 is made up of 12 amino acids. The DNA for the CDR3 is TGTGCCAGCAACAGGGGGACGCGCGGCTACACCTTC. This sequence encodes CASNRGTRGYTF.

The chain employs TRBV9 and TRBJ2-1; D perhaps matches TRBD1 (6 bases). The CDR3 has 14 amino acids. Between the trimmed V and J ends, which lost 0 bases and 10 bases, there was a span of 14 bases. Germline values: CDR1 SGDLS, CDR2 YYNGEE. Here the CDR3 DNA reads TGTGCCAGCAGCGTAGTCCCAGGGGTCGGGGAGCAGTTCTTC. Translating gives CASSVVPGVGEQFF.